Shown below are 32 T cell receptor beta chains from a single sample sequenced in a study of PD-1 blockade in classical Hodgkin lymphoma. All patients relapsed after autologous stem cell transplantation, and brentuximab vedotin exposure varied. Repertoires were generated with immunoSEQ multiplex PCR, while TCRdb's copy carries only in-frame clones and drops some. Counted here are 46,000 or so clones, 88% occurring once; the ten biggest clones make up about a tenth. This sample comprised peripheral blood mononuclear cells (PBMCs), obtained at baseline. These receptors were collected from a human donor with classical Hodgkin lymphoma.

The V gene is TRBV6-5, the J gene TRBJ2-2; D unresolved. Deletions cut 5 bases from V and 4 bases from J, with 11 bases between. The CDR3 runs 14 residues. Germline V gene data show CDR1 as MNHEY and CDR2 as SVGAGI. CDR3 in DNA: TGTGCCAGCAGTATGAGATCGGGCACCGGGGAGCTGTTTTTT. As protein: CASSMRSGTGELFF.

V gene TRBV5-1 combines with J gene TRBJ2-5; 8 bases align to TRBD2. V lost 1 base to trimming and J lost 3 bases; unmatched junction nucleotides: 11. CDR1 and CDR2 (germline): SGHRS, YFSETQ. This CDR3 region has 17 residues. CDR3 nucleotides: TGCGCCAGCAGCTTGACTGGGACTAGGTCCAAGAAAGAGACCCAGTACTTC. As protein: CASSLTGTRSKKETQYF.

CDR3 bases: TGTGCCAGCAGTTTAAGGACAGGATCGAACACTGAAGCTTTCTTT. Translation gives CASSLRTGSNTEAFF. The chain has TRBV6-5 and TRBJ1-1, with 7 bases lining up with TRBD1. In germline, CDR1 is MNHEY, CDR2 SVGAGI. This CDR3 comprises 15 residues. Trimming took 4 bases from V and 1 from J; bases not matched to a gene: 6.

The V and J genes are TRBV5-1 and TRBJ2-3; D is ambiguous. V lost 6 bases and J 0 bases, leaving 11 bases between the germline ends. The CDR3 sequence is 14 residues long. CDR1 is SGHRS, CDR2 YFSETQ, per germline. CDR3 residues: CASNTVGSTDTQYF. Written as DNA, the CDR3 is TGCGCCAGCAATACAGTCGGTAGCACAGATACGCAGTATTTT.

The V gene is TRBV5-1, the J gene TRBJ2-3; D is unresolved. CDR3 length: 15 amino acids. Trimming stripped 4 bases from V and 6 bases from J, with 18 bases between. Germline V gene lookup returns CDR1 SGHRS and CDR2 YFSETQ. CDR3 sequence: CASSLQPVPSDTQYF. The CDR3 DNA sequence: TGCGCCAGCAGCCTGCAGCCGGTTCCCAGCGATACGCAGTATTTT.

The rearrangement uses TRBV10-1 and TRBJ2-2; no reliable D call. The V gene's germline CDR1 is WNHNN and CDR2 SYGVQD (reference sequence). The CDR3 is made up of 12 amino acids. V was pared by 6 bases and J by 2 bases, with 4 bases between. CDR3 in amino acids: CASRDNTGELFF. The CDR3 DNA follows: TGCGCCAGCAGGGATAACACCGGGGAGCTGTTTTTT.

This chain connects TRBV5-8 to TRBJ1-4; D is unresolved. CDR1 is SGHTS and CDR2 is YDEGEE in the germline V gene. Trimming stripped 4 bases from V and 8 bases from J, with 15 bases between. The CDR3 contains 14 residues. CDR3 loop: CASSRYGLGEKLFF. In DNA form, the CDR3 reads TGTGCCAGCAGCCGGTATGGCCTTGGAGAAAAACTGTTTTTT.

This sequence joins TRBV6-4 and TRBJ2-1, with D perhaps matching TRBD1 (6 bases). Trimming took 0 bases from V and 6 from J, leaving 9 bases between them. The length of the CDR3 is 14 residues. Germline V CDR1 and CDR2: MRHNA, SNTAGT. DNA of the CDR3: TGTGCCAGCAGTGACTCCAGAGGGGGCAATGAGCAGTTCTTC. Translation gives CASSDSRGGNEQFF.

The chain joins TRBV5-4 to TRBJ2-3; no clear D gene. The CDR3 has 14 amino acids. The V end was cut by 5 bases, the J end by 5 bases, with 15 bases between. CDR1 SGHNT and CDR2 YYREEE come from the germline V gene (reference sequence). The DNA of the CDR3 is TGTGCCAGCAGTCTACTAACCCCAGGAGATACGCAGTATTTT. This gives the protein CASSLLTPGDTQYF.

The chain combines TRBV10-2 with TRBJ2-2; 10 bases are a match to TRBD2. The germline CDR1 and CDR2 sequences are WSHSY and SAAADI. This CDR3 spans 15 amino acids. The V and J ends lost 5 bases and 3 bases, in that order; junction bases with no gene match: 3. This CDR3 reads CASSILAGYTGELFF. DNA of the CDR3: TGCGCCAGCAGTATACTAGCGGGGTACACCGGGGAGCTGTTTTTT.

V gene TRBV27 combines with J gene TRBJ2-5; 7 nucleotides line up with TRBD2. The CDR3 totals 15 residues. Looked up from germline, CDR1 is MNHEY and CDR2 is SMNVEV (reference sequence). V dropped 2 bases and J dropped 2; count of bases not matched to a gene: 5. The CDR3 here is CASSLGAGRQETQYF. The CDR3 DNA reads TGTGCCAGCAGTTTAGGAGCGGGGCGACAAGAGACCCAGTACTTC.

This chain uses TRBV9 with TRBJ2-2, with 8 nucleotides matching TRBD1. Trimming at V came to 3 bases and at J to 6 bases, leaving 1 base not matched to a gene. CDR1 is SGDLS and CDR2 is YYNGEE in the germline V gene. The CDR3 runs to 13 residues. CDR3 sequence: CASSDRGAGELFF. The CDR3 nucleotides read TGTGCCAGCAGCGACAGGGGGGCCGGGGAGCTGTTTTTT.

CDR3 bases: TGCGCCAGCAGCTTGAGCACCGGCGATGGAGAGACCCAGTACTTC. Translation: CASSLSTGDGETQYF. V gene TRBV5-1 combines with J gene TRBJ2-5; D is undetermined. The CDR3 sequence is 15 residues long. The V gene's germline CDR1 is SGHRS and CDR2 YFSETQ. V was cut by 1 base and J by 4 bases, with 14 bases left in between. The complete variable domain, with remaining parts taken from reference TRBV5-1 and TRBJ2-5, reads KAGVTQTPRYLIKTRGQQVTLSCSPISGHRSVSWYQQTPGQGLQFLFEYFSETQRNKGNFPGRFSGRQFSNSRSEMNVSTLELGDSALYLCASSLSTGDGETQYFGPGTRLLVL.

CDR3 bases: TGTGCCAGCAGCTTGATGGCTTGGAGGAGGCCCCCCTACGAGCAGTACTTC. This sequence encodes CASSLMAWRRPPYEQYF. J is TRBJ2-7 and V is TRBV5-8, with D perhaps matching TRBD2 (5 bases). The CDR3 contains 17 residues. Germline CDR1 is SGHTS and CDR2 is YDEGEE. Trimming removed 1 base at V and 2 bases at J, with 19 bases between.

The chain combines TRBV5-1 with TRBJ2-5; 8 bases align to TRBD1. V shed 8 bases and J 5 bases; nucleotides not matched to a gene: 8. Germline V gene data show CDR1 as SGHRS and CDR2 as YFSETQ. This CDR3 is built from 13 residues. The CDR3 DNA sequence: TGCGCCAGTAGACAGGGGCCTGGCGAGACCCAGTACTTC. It encodes CASRQGPGETQYF.

The chain couples TRBV29-1 to TRBJ2-7; 8 nucleotides align to TRBD1. J lost 5 bases, V lost 6 bases, and 15 bases had no gene match. The CDR3 length is 15 residues. Germline CDR1 is SQVTM and CDR2 is ANQGSEA. CDR3 sequence: CSVSWGTGPGDEQYF. Here the CDR3 DNA reads TGCAGCGTATCGTGGGGGACAGGACCCGGGGACGAGCAGTACTTC.

The CDR3 loop reads CASSIAGLSYNEQFF. DNA of the CDR3: TGCGCCAGCAGCATCGCCGGATTATCCTACAATGAGCAGTTCTTC. The chain employs TRBV5-1 and TRBJ2-1; D remains unclear. Deletions cut 4 bases from V and 1 base from J, with 12 bases between. This CDR3 spans 15 amino acids. Per germline, CDR1 SGHRS and CDR2 YFSETQ.

The V gene is TRBV7-9, the J gene TRBJ2-3; 8 bases match TRBD1. Losses at the gene ends were 6 bases for V and 4 bases for J; bases not matched to a gene: 9. The CDR3 is 15 amino acids. Germline CDR1 and CDR2: SEHNR and FQNEAQ (reference sequence). The CDR3: CASRAGTGAPDTQYF. CDR3 DNA sequence: TGTGCCAGCAGAGCTGGGACAGGAGCCCCAGATACGCAGTATTTT.

This clone has more than one count but fewer than ten. The V call is TRBV5-1, the J call TRBJ2-7; D is unclear. This CDR3 has 15 amino acids. Trimming took 0 bases from V and 4 from J, leaving 14 bases between them. Per germline, CDR1 SGHRS and CDR2 YFSETQ. The CDR3 DNA is TGCGCCAGCAGCTTGGCCTCCGGGCCGGGTTACGAGCAGTACTTC. Protein product: CASSLASGPGYEQYF.

The V and J genes are TRBV4-2 and TRBJ2-7; D is uncertain. V gave up 1 base and J gave up 4 bases, with 8 bases separating them. The CDR3 loop spans 13 amino acids. The germline V gene encodes CDR1 LGHNA and CDR2 YNFKEQ. CDR3 bases: TGTGCCAGCAGCCAAGGTGACGGTTACGAGCAGTACTTC. This codes for CASSQGDGYEQYF.

The chain uses TRBV7-3 and TRBJ2-2; D gene ambiguous. The V gene lost 4 bases and the J gene lost 7 bases, with 10 bases spanning the gap. The CDR3 totals 13 residues. Germline lookup yields CDR1 SGHTA and CDR2 FQGTGA. This chain's CDR3 is CASSYPSVGELFF. In DNA form, the CDR3 reads TGTGCCAGCAGCTACCCATCCGTCGGGGAGCTGTTTTTT.

The chain is built from TRBV11-3 and TRBJ2-5; D is unresolved. This CDR3 is 15 amino acids long. V was clipped by 0 bases and J by 4 bases, with 12 bases between them. CDR1 SGHNT and CDR2 YENEEA come from the germline V gene. The CDR3 nucleotides are TGTGCCAGCAGCTTAGATGGCTCAAAAGCAGAGACCCAGTACTTC. The encoded protein is CASSLDGSKAETQYF. Looking up the rest from reference TRBV11-3 and TRBJ2-5 gives the full variable domain: EAGVVQSPRYKIIEKKQPVAFWCNPISGHNTLYWYLQNLGQGPELLIRYENEEAVDDSQLPKDRFSAERLKGVDSTLKIQPAELGDSAVYLCASSLDGSKAETQYFGPGTRLLVL.

The chain is built from TRBV9 and TRBJ2-2; D gene uncertain. Trimming left V 0 bases short and J 7 bases short, with 7 bases between. The germline V gene encodes CDR1 SGDLS and CDR2 YYNGEE. CDR3 length: 13 residues. Written as DNA, the CDR3 is TGTGCCAGCAGCGTAGACCAGGTCGGGGAGCTGTTTTTT. Its translation: CASSVDQVGELFF.

The chain uses TRBV7-3 and TRBJ2-1; D is ambiguous. The V end lost 5 bases, the J end lost 8 bases, and 10 bases lay between the germline ends. This CDR3 region has 12 residues. The germline CDR1 and CDR2 sequences are SGHTA and FQGTGA. CDR3 loop: CASSIPSHEQFF. CDR3 nucleotides: TGTGCCAGCAGCATCCCTTCTCATGAGCAGTTCTTC.

This sequence joins TRBV7-2 and TRBJ2-7; D is perhaps TRBD1 (6 bases). Trimming pared 1 base from V and 0 bases from J, leaving 7 bases between. CDR1 is SGHTA and CDR2 is FQGNSA in the germline V gene. This CDR3 has 14 amino acids. CDR3 nucleotides: TGTGCCAGCAGCTTAGGGACAGCCTCCTACGAGCAGTACTTC. Its protein product is CASSLGTASYEQYF.

The chain recombines TRBV6-6 with TRBJ1-5; TRBD1 is a possible D gene (6 bases). This CDR3 is 14 amino acids long. V lost 4 bases to trimming and J lost 0 bases, with 7 bases between them. The germline V gene has CDR1 MNHNY and CDR2 SVGAGI (reference sequence). The CDR3 sequence is CASSWTVSNQPQHF. CDR3 DNA sequence: TGTGCCAGCAGTTGGACAGTTAGCAATCAGCCCCAGCATTTT.

The V and J genes are TRBV23-1 and TRBJ2-3, with D possibly matching TRBD1 (6 bases). Being an ORF, TRBV23-1 has a function that is uncertain. Trimming took 2 bases from V and 0 from J, leaving 18 bases between them. This CDR3 contains 18 residues. The DNA of the CDR3 is TGCGCCAGCAGTCAAGACCCACAGGGTGGGTCTAGCACAGATACGCAGTATTTT. Translating it yields CASSQDPQGGSSTDTQYF.

This chain links TRBV6-5 with TRBJ2-5; D not certain. Germline V gene lookup returns CDR1 MNHEY and CDR2 SVGAGI. Trimming removed 6 bases at V and 5 bases at J, with 13 bases between. This CDR3 contains 13 residues. The CDR3 DNA sequence: TGTGCCAGCAGCAGTAAGGCTGGGGAGACCCAGTACTTC. Amino acids: CASSSKAGETQYF.

This clone has only a few counts. The chain uses TRBV4-2 and TRBJ2-7; D remains ambiguous. CDR3 length equals 12 residues. V lost 1 base and J 6 bases, leaving 7 bases between the germline ends. Germline CDR1 is LGHNA and CDR2 is YNFKEQ. CDR3 in DNA: TGTGCCAGCAGCCAAGGGGGTGGCGAGCAGTACTTC. As protein: CASSQGGGEQYF.

The CDR3 DNA sequence: TGCGCCAGCAGCAAGACAGGGTACCAAGAGACCCAGTACTTC. It encodes CASSKTGYQETQYF. The rearrangement joins TRBV5-1 to TRBJ2-5; TRBD1 matches 7 bases. Germline V gene data show CDR1 as SGHRS and CDR2 as YFSETQ. Trimming at V came to 4 bases and at J to 0 bases, leaving 3 bases not matched to a gene. The CDR3 runs to 14 residues.

This chain joins TRBV27 and TRBJ1-1; the D is unclear. The CDR3 is 13 residues long. Germline lookup yields CDR1 MNHEY and CDR2 SMNVEV (reference sequence). V lost 3 bases and J 0 bases, leaving 5 bases between the germline ends. The DNA for the CDR3 is TGTGCCAGCAGTTTGACCGTGAACACTGAAGCTTTCTTT. Its protein product is CASSLTVNTEAFF.

The chain combines TRBV6-1 with TRBJ1-6, with 7 bases matching TRBD1. Germline V gives CDR1 MNHNS, CDR2 SASEGT. This CDR3 has 14 residues. V dropped 5 bases and J dropped 6; count of bases not matched to a gene: 4. CDR3 sequence: CASSQQGRNSPLHF. Here the CDR3 DNA reads TGTGCCAGCAGTCAACAGGGGCGTAATTCACCCCTCCACTTT.